The present TCR beta chain was sequenced within a study of T cells in Graves' hyperthyroidism and ophthalmopathy (dated by TCRdb to the late 2010s). Context from the whole study: Peripheral blood was sampled at the time of initial diagnosis, prior to any treatment. Prospective prediction of ophthalmopathy was tested in an independent validation cohort of some 20 hyperthyroidism patients and around 16 patients who later progressed to ophthalmopathy. In more than five Graves' hyperthyroidism patients, the study also compared T-cell repertoires from thyroid tissue with T-cell repertoires from blood. After blood sampling, hyperthyroidism patients were treated with methimazole at a starting dose of 30 mg daily, and ophthalmopathy patients were treated with high-dose intravenous methylprednisolone. To identify TCR V-J signatures that set the groups apart, the researchers used a discovery cohort of about a hundred patients, made up of about 44 with Graves' ophthalmopathy and about 60 with stable Graves' hyperthyroidism. According to the paper, TCR Vbeta CDR3 sequencing was carried out on some 140 peripheral blood samples, which came from fewer than 50 ophthalmopathy, 70 to 80 hyperthyroidism and 17 progressor patients. The roughly 90 discovery patients were divided at random into training and test sets in a 7:3 ratio.

Per the germline V gene, SGHRS is the CDR1 and YFSETQ is the CDR2. V sheds 4 bases and J sheds 2 bases, leaving 14 bases between their ends. The CDR3 contains 15 residues, cysteine and phenylalanine counted. CDR3 DNA is the only sequence kept; it has 45 bases, read in frame from the first base. The TCR beta CDR3 regions were amplified from RNA transcripts. A first-round RT-PCR of the TCR CDR3 used the HTBI primer set with the Qiagen OneStep RT-PCR kit. A second multiplex PCR round built the libraries, followed by size selection and purification. The libraries were sequenced on an Illumina HiSeq2000 using paired-end 100 bp reads. As for how the authors treated the data: SOAPnuke was used to process the raw data, removing reads that contained adapters or uncalled bases, had a mean Phred below 15, or lacked an exact match to the constant primer or identifier. High-quality paired reads were merged with COPE v1.2.5, and unique nucleotide sequences were defined as clonotypes. MiTCR v1.1 was used to align the clonotypes against IMGT TRBV, TRBD and TRBJ reference segments. The analysis was restricted to V-J combinations with a frequency above 0.0001, which together covered around 99% of the repertoires. The TCS score was defined as the ratio of F50 (clonal expansion) to E x V (chaos), calculated using BLOSUM62-based TCRdist between CDR3 peptides within each V-J. Welch's t-statistics and random forest reduced 500 to 550 V-J features to roughly 13, which were used in a naive Bayes classifier (R e1071). Using fastp at Q25 and MiXCR, TCRdb reprocessed the public reads and kept productive beta chains. Every CDR3 protein is listed once, alongside the most common genes and DNA of its rows. These V and J calls originate from TCRdb's pipeline instead of the authors' own analysis. The sample table contains approximately 370,000 distinct CDR3 sequences; only one count was recorded for 17% of them. Clones ranked in the top ten supply around a third of the sample.

The hyperthyroidism patients were between 18 and 65 years old and newly diagnosed, with a disease duration of less than 2 months. Patients with uncontrolled infections, other autoimmune diseases, pregnancy or lactation were excluded. Clinical symptoms, serum thyroxine and TRAb, thyroid ultrasound, and orbital computed tomography formed the basis for the diagnoses. Blood from progressor patients was drawn when they were first diagnosed with hyperthyroidism, before any ophthalmopathy symptoms appeared. PBMCs were separated from roughly 10 ml of fresh peripheral blood using Ficoll-Paque density gradient centrifugation. Progressor patients were initially diagnosed with Graves' hyperthyroidism and developed ophthalmopathy during follow-up. Trizol reagent was used to extract total RNA, and RNA quality was then checked on an Agilent 2100 Bioanalyzer. This clonotype was counted many times. Its binding antigen is unknown. Base-call qualities are not available, and no considerably larger clone is one nucleotide away.

Overall results and qualifications from the work: No statistical method was used to set the sample size in advance, and investigators knew the group allocation. A model built on a 13 V-J signature distinguished ophthalmopathy from stable hyperthyroidism, reaching roughly 88% sensitivity and around 81% specificity in cross-validation and 80%/75% in testing. Most expanded thyroid clonotypes (frequency above 0.001) were also detected in blood, suggesting blood repertoires may reflect thyroid immune responses. In validation, the model predicted progression to ophthalmopathy a median of roughly 6.2 months before onset, with about 71% sensitivity and about 75% specificity.

The receptor's source is a woman aged 30 to 39 with Graves' hyperthyroidism that later progressed to Graves' ophthalmopathy. In this chain, TRBV5-1 is recombined with TRBJ2-3; TRBD2 is a weak D gene call, 6 bases matching. Specimen: blood. The CDR3 corresponds to CASSQNSGPTDTQYF. The nucleotide sequence is TGCGCCAGCAGCCAAAATAGCGGACCCACAGATACGCAGTATTTT.